These T cell receptor beta chains were read from a single sample in a study of blood T cells in healthy people across ages. TCRdb reanalysed the 5' RACE reads using MiXCR and keeps one entry per CDR3 protein. The sample lists 850,000 to 1,300,000 distinct CDR3 sequences; 35% to 50% were seen once. Sequenced sample: blood. The receptors were gathered from a woman aged 55-70 years in good health. CDR3s include the opening cysteine and the closing phenylalanine or tryptophan. D genes are given only for firm matches. The listing skips clone size in some rows; elsewhere it reads once, few, many or a size class.

j_gene,v_gene,abundance,d_gene,CDR3nt,CDR3aa
TRBJ2-6,TRBV7-2,NA,TRBD2,TGTGCCAGCAGCCCCGGACTAGCGGGAAGAACTGGGGCCAACGTCCTGACTTTC,CASSPGLAGRTGANVLTF
TRBJ1-1,TRBV20-1,NA,NA,TGCAGTGCTTCGTCCCCCCCGGGAGCAGTGGAAGCTTTCTTT,CSASSPPGAVEAFF
TRBJ2-3,TRBV5-1,few,TRBD2,TGCGCCAGCAGCTACCTAGCGGGAACAGATACGCAGTATTTT,CASSYLAGTDTQYF
TRBJ2-7,TRBV19,NA,TRBD2,TGTGCCAGTAGTGCCACTAGCGTCCACGAGCAGTACTTC,CASSATSVHEQYF
TRBJ2-5,TRBV11-2,many,NA,TGTGCCAGCAGCTTATTAACTGGCGGCCCAGCGACCCAGTACTTC,CASSLLTGGPATQYF
TRBJ2-3,TRBV12-3/TRBV12-4,NA,TRBD1,TGTGCCAGCAGCAGAGGGGGCTCTAGCACAGATGCGCAGTATTTT,CASSRGGSSTDAQYF
TRBJ2-7,TRBV20-1,many,TRBD2,TGCAGTGCTGGGGGGGGGCTAGCGGGAGGGCAATACGAGCAGTACTTC,CSAGGGLAGGQYEQYF
TRBJ2-4,TRBV5-8,NA,TRBD2,TGTGCCAGCAGCTTGGGGCTAGCGGGCGACGACCAGTATTTC,CASSLGLAGDDQYF
TRBJ2-1,TRBV7-9,NA,TRBD2,TGTGCCAGCAGCCCGACTAGCGGGAGGGCCTGGGAGCAGTTCTTC,CASSPTSGRAWEQFF
TRBJ2-5,TRBV4-2,NA,TRBD2,TGTGCCAGCAGCCAAGAAGGGACTAGCGGGGGCGGTTGGGGGGAGACCCAGTACTTC,CASSQEGTSGGGWGETQYF
TRBJ1-5,TRBV12-3/TRBV12-4,few,NA,TGTGCCAGCAGTGCCCGAACAGGGCAGGACCAGCCCCAGCATTTT,CASSARTGQDQPQHF
TRBJ2-7,TRBV5-1,NA,NA,TGCGCCAGCAAGAGACAGGGGGCGACTAGCGGTCGATATCTTTACAATGAGCAGTACTTC,CASKRQGATSGRYLYNEQYF
TRBJ1-1,TRBV5-6,NA,TRBD1,TGTGCCAGCACCATTGGGCCAGACAGGGTTTCCACTGAAGCTTTCTTT,CASTIGPDRVSTEAFF
TRBJ2-1,TRBV6-7,NA,TRBD2,TGTGCCAGCAGTAAGGGACTAGCGCAGTCCCACAATGAGCAGTTCTTC,CASSKGLAQSHNEQFF
TRBJ2-5,TRBV6-5,few,TRBD1,TGTGCCAGCAGTCCAACCGGGACAGGGGGAGGAGAGACCCAGTACTTC,CASSPTGTGGGETQYF
TRBJ2-3,TRBV6-5,NA,NA,TGTGCCAGCAGTTACTCGGACGCTAGCGAGAACTATGGAGATACGCAGTATTTT,CASSYSDASENYGDTQYF
TRBJ2-7,TRBV4-1,NA,NA,TGCGCCAGCAGCCCCGGACAGTTCGGCTACGAGCAGTACTTC,CASSPGQFGYEQYF
TRBJ2-7,TRBV9,NA,TRBD2,TGTGCCAGCACGTTGACTAGCGGGGAGATCGGCGAGCAGTACTTC,CASTLTSGEIGEQYF
TRBJ1-1,TRBV5-1,NA,NA,TGCGCCAGCAGCCTTGGTAGGGTGGACACTGAAGCTTTCTTT,CASSLGRVDTEAFF
TRBJ2-6,TRBV9,once,NA,TGTGCCAGCAGCGCTGAGGGGCCTGAGGCCAACGTCCTGACTTTC,CASSAEGPEANVLTF
TRBJ2-6,TRBV7-8,NA,NA,TGTGCCTGCAGCCTTCAGAGGGCCAACGTCCTGACTTTC,CACSLQRANVLTF
TRBJ2-7,TRBV20-1,NA,NA,TGCAGTGCTAGAACTATTAGGGCCAAGCAGTACTTC,CSARTIRAKQYF
TRBJ1-1,TRBV27,NA,TRBD1,TGTGCCAGCAAGGACAGGAAGGGGGCTGAAGCTTTCTTT,CASKDRKGAEAFF
TRBJ2-7,TRBV21-1,NA,NA,TGTGCCAGGAGACTAGGTGGCGAGCAGTACTTC,CARRLGGEQYF
TRBJ2-1,TRBV6-6,few,NA,TGTGCCAGCAGTTACGCCTCGGCGAATGAGCAGTTCTTC,CASSYASANEQFF
TRBJ2-1,TRBV24-1,NA,NA,TGCGCCACCAGTGATAACTACTTTTCGGGGTCCTACAATGAGCAGTTCTTC,CATSDNYFSGSYNEQFF
TRBJ2-5,TRBV7-2,few,TRBD2,TGTGCCAGCAGCTTAGTGACGGGCGGGAGGGGTCAAGAGACCCAGTACTTC,CASSLVTGGRGQETQYF
TRBJ2-5,TRBV30,NA,TRBD2,TGTGCCTGGAGCGGGGGACTAGCGGGAAAAGAGACCCAGTACTTC,CAWSGGLAGKETQYF
TRBJ2-7,TRBV5-1,NA,NA,TGCGCCAGCAGCTCCCCTACGGGAGACTCCTACGAGCAGTACTTC,CASSSPTGDSYEQYF
TRBJ2-7,TRBV5-6,NA,NA,TGTGCCAGCAGCTTTTTCGTGAGCCTCTCCTACAATGAGCAGTACTTC,CASSFFVSLSYNEQYF
TRBJ2-7,TRBV5-1,NA,TRBD2,TGCGCCAGCAGCTCTAGCGGGCTTTCCTACGAGCAGTACTTC,CASSSSGLSYEQYF
TRBJ2-5,TRBV5-1,NA,TRBD2,TGCGCCAGCAGCCATAGACTAGCGGGGCCAGAGACCCAGTACTTC,CASSHRLAGPETQYF
TRBJ2-1,TRBV21-1,few,NA,TGTGCCCTAACCCCCCTAGATAGGAATGAGCAGTTCTTC,CALTPLDRNEQFF
TRBJ2-1,TRBV12-3/TRBV12-4,few,NA,TGTGCCAGCAGTTCCCAGGACTACGAGCAGTTCTTC,CASSSQDYEQFF
TRBJ2-7,TRBV4-1,NA,NA,TGCGCCAGCAGCCAAGAAGGACGGGGGAGCTCCTACAATGAGCAGTACTTC,CASSQEGRGSSYNEQYF
TRBJ1-2,TRBV9,few,TRBD1,TGTGCCAGCAGCGTAGTAGGGACAGGAGCCTATGGCTACACCTTC,CASSVVGTGAYGYTF
TRBJ2-1,TRBV20-1,few,NA,TGCAGTGCTAATGGAGGGAGAGTGTACAATGAGCAGTTCTTC,CSANGGRVYNEQFF
TRBJ2-3,TRBV28,NA,NA,TGTGCCAGCAGTTTAGGTGGGAGAGATGATACGCAGTATTTT,CASSLGGRDDTQYF
TRBJ2-1,TRBV20-1,NA,TRBD2,TGCAGTGCTCGACTAGCGGGAGGGCCGGCGGTCAATGAGCAGTTCTTC,CSARLAGGPAVNEQFF
TRBJ2-7,TRBV5-1,NA,TRBD2,TGCGCCAGCAGCCGCGGGGAGGGACTAGCGGGCTACGAGCAGTACTTC,CASSRGEGLAGYEQYF